These 6 T cell receptor beta chains came from one sample sequenced in a study of technical replicates of blood from several donors. The protocol was immunoSEQ multiplex PCR, while the TCRdb copy is restricted to in-frame clones and leaves out a portion. The table includes around 75,000 clones, 75% to 95% detected once. The sequencing input was T cells isolated from PBMCs. These TCRs come from a human donor in good health.

This chain uses TRBV12-5 with TRBJ2-2; 15 nucleotides line up with TRBD2. The CDR3 length is 17 residues. With 2 bases clipped from V and 4 bases from J, the junction kept 2 bases outside the gene matches. The V gene's germline CDR1 is LGHNT and CDR2 FRNRAP. The CDR3 DNA follows: TGTGCTAGTGGTTTGCCGGGACTAGCGGGGGGCACCGGGGAGCTGTTTTTT. This encodes CASGLPGLAGGTGELFF.

The chain combines TRBV7-9 with TRBJ1-5, with unresolved D. This CDR3 region has 14 residues. Germline-derived CDR1 and CDR2 are SEHNR and FQNEAQ (reference sequence). V was cut by 5 bases and J by 4 bases, with 12 bases left in between. The CDR3 DNA sequence: TGTGCCAGCAGCCTCGGGGTGGGTAATCAGCCCCAGCATTTT. It encodes CASSLGVGNQPQHF.

The chain is built from TRBV19 and TRBJ1-1; TRBD1 matches at 9 bases. Trimming at V came to 4 bases and at J to 6 bases, leaving 12 bases not matched to a gene. There are 16 residues in the CDR3. Germline V gene lookup returns CDR1 LNHDA and CDR2 SQIVND (reference sequence). CDR3 residues: CASSTQYRGPRAEAFF. The CDR3 DNA reads TGTGCCAGTAGTACCCAATACAGGGGGCCGAGGGCTGAAGCTTTCTTT.

This chain links TRBV2 with TRBJ2-5; the D is unclear. The ends were cut back, 3 bases at V and 0 bases at J, with 5 bases in the middle. The CDR3 has 13 residues. CDR1 is SNHLY and CDR2 is FYNNEI in the germline V gene. CDR3 sequence: CASSDDNQETQYF. The CDR3 bases are TGTGCCAGCAGTGATGACAACCAAGAGACCCAGTACTTC.

The chain recombines TRBV5-1 with TRBJ2-5; tentatively, D is TRBD1 (7 bases). The length of the CDR3 is 13 residues. V lost 4 bases, J lost 4 bases, and 11 bases lay in between. Germline assignment: CDR1 SGHRS and CDR2 YFSETQ. For the CDR3, the DNA is TGCGCCAGCAGCACTCAGGGGGGAGAGACCCAGTACTTC. Translation: CASSTQGGETQYF. Based on the CDR3 plus reference TRBV5-1 and TRBJ2-5, the full variable domain is KAGVTQTPRYLIKTRGQQVTLSCSPISGHRSVSWYQQTPGQGLQFLFEYFSETQRNKGNFPGRFSGRQFSNSRSEMNVSTLELGDSALYLCASSTQGGETQYFGPGTRLLVL.

The gene calls are TRBV4-1 and TRBJ2-1; no reliable D call. CDR3 length equals 13 residues. V lost 2 bases and J lost 8, with 10 bases in between. The germline V gene encodes CDR1 MGHRA and CDR2 YSYEKL. CDR3 loop: CASSQIHADEQFF. The CDR3 nucleotides read TGCGCCAGCAGCCAAATTCACGCGGATGAGCAGTTCTTC.